This entry describes one T cell receptor (beta chain). It lacks a known antigen. No quality values exist for individual bases; no much larger clone is one base distant. The germline V and J ends show losses of 4 bases and 6 bases respectively, and no gene match explains 8 bases of the junction. The CDR3 goes from the cysteine to the phenylalanine over 15 residues. The entry retains the CDR3 DNA only, 45 bases that are in frame from base 1. The germline V gene sets CDR1 to MDHEN and CDR2 to SYDVKM. The sample originates from a study of cytomegalovirus exposure and HLA in healthy donors (dated by TCRdb to 2016 to 2017). General notes on the study: An earlier analysis of a few hundred of the donors reported roughly 300 Gb of sequence data and roughly 120 million unique TCR beta sequences obtained from roughly 170 million T cells. An early release that covered 640 HLA-typed donors contained approximately 300 gigabases of sequencing data and some 87 million unique TCR sequences. A later analysis re-examined previously published TCR beta repertoires from roughly 720 donors and added high-resolution HLA genotyping to investigate patterns of TCR occurrence. Because of strong linkage in the cohort, roughly five DR-DQ haplotypes were treated as single units for association and clustering. Typing coverage varied by locus: about 629-640 donors for A, B, C, DRB1 and DQB1; about 520 for DQA1; about 590 for DPA1; under 490 for DPB1. Among some 410 genotyped donors of the cohort, an average of roughly 230,000 unique TCR beta nucleotide sequences was sequenced per donor, of which roughly 18% were non-productive. Besides the first cohort of under 700 subjects, a separate validation cohort made up of some 110 different subjects was used. A later genetic analysis took genome-wide SNP genotypes for about 55% of the roughly 700 donors and used that subset as a discovery cohort. An earlier analysis of roughly 600 of the donors used high-throughput TCR beta sequencing to judge whether each TCR beta V gene segment behaved as functional or pseudogenic. The study was designed to test whether signatures of past pathogen exposure could be identified by cataloging public T cell receptors. To predict cytomegalovirus infection status, the study brought together high-throughput TCR immunosequencing, statistical association of individual TCRs with disease status, and machine learning. Among the roughly 370 genotyped donors, 75% to 90% belonged to the genetic ancestry cluster associated with self-reported Caucasian donors. All discovery cohort repertoires had been generated using a single sequencing platform. HLA typing covered class I and class II loci at four-digit resolution. Using immunosequencing, the study profiled T cell repertoires from about 620 subjects and related those repertoires to cytomegalovirus serostatus. Rather than drawing on any new phenotypic data, the later analysis identified candidate immune exposures from TCR beta sequences and the way those sequences occurred across donors. Alongside the repertoire data, information on donor age, sex, ethnicity and CMV serostatus was compiled. Beyond this particular receptor, the publication reports: Cytomegalovirus status was reported to be diagnosed by the classifier with high specificity and sensitivity in both the original and validation cohorts. When HLA alleles, especially DR and DQ, strongly co-occurred, TCR associations were difficult to assign to individual alleles. According to the authors, the approach could potentially be generalized to other disease states and immunological phenotypes. In a later analysis, HLA-associated TCR beta chains were found to be more clonally expanded and to have lower generation probabilities than equally common non-associated chains. According to a later analysis, most CMV-associated TCR beta chains appeared to be HLA-restricted, and the HLA associations seemed to be driven largely by CMV exposure. According to a later genetic analysis, donors in an Asian-associated ancestry cluster had fewer N-insertions in productive TCRs than the roughly 700-donor mean. Because some donors lacked HLA typing at each locus, the association tests relied only on the typed subset. The cohort was sequenced for TCR beta chains only, and without alpha or paired-chain data the features that could be detected were limited. Broadly in line with IMGT annotations, most TCR beta V segments showed up in productive rearrangements about 87% or about 30% of the time in an earlier analysis of several hundred of the donors. Over 15 rarely observed V segments, including chromosome 9 orphons, were excluded from the earlier analysis of 550 to 700 of the donors because counts were too low. In a later analysis, the rate of TCR association differed among HLA loci, with DRB1 alleles having the most associated TCRs and HLA-C alleles having the fewest. The 87-base-pair reads could not distinguish some IMGT-functional V segments, including TRBV6-2 and TRBV6-3, so those segments were excluded. In vitro tests confirmed that three of the cytomegalovirus-associated TCR beta chains recognize cytomegalovirus antigens. The study listed 150 to 200 TCR beta chains as associated with cytomegalovirus. A later analysis reported that several top co-occurrence clusters appeared linked to parvovirus B19, influenza, CMV and Epstein-Barr virus. Roughly uniform sequencing depth across donors was assumed in presence/absence analyses, although this assumption may not hold. Correlated functional status among segregating V segments might reflect linkage disequilibrium, but an unknown experimental factor could not be ruled out. A further reported finding was that TCR beta sequences accurately predicted the HLA-A and HLA-B alleles for most subjects in the first cohort. CMV serostatus was the only immune exposure information available for the cohort. Specific HLA alleles were associated with roughly 17,000 TCR beta sequences at a false discovery rate of 0.05 in a later analysis. The sequencing pipeline was judged likely to have produced a cluster of highly shared sequence variants as a technical artifact. A later genetic analysis associated a missense DCLRE1C variant with V-gene and J-gene trimming of TCR beta chains, and an independent cohort replicated the association. Most TCR sequences were seen in very few donors, while some public TCRs were found in many individuals.

The cohort consisted of approximately 670 healthy bone marrow donors. At the time of sampling, every cohort member was nominally healthy, though immune exposures that went unrecorded were likely present. The donor tested CMV seronegative and was one of the 352 seronegative cohort members. Each donor provided a peripheral blood sample, and peripheral blood mononuclear cells were used for TCR beta sequencing. Genomic DNA was extracted from the blood cell samples with the Qiagen DNeasy Blood Extraction Kit. Libraries were constructed by the immunoSEQ multiplex PCR assay. The multiplex PCR relied on a mix of 60 forward primers for TCR Vbeta segments and 13 reverse primers for TCR Jbeta segments. The CDR3 region of rearranged TCR beta genes was amplified from genomic DNA with a multiplex PCR assay. On the Illumina HiSeq System, the amplified TCR beta libraries were sequenced as 87-base-pair reads. The paper's data handling went like this. Across the 640 or so repertoires, a later analysis counted some 81 million unique TCR beta chains, 8.5 million to 12 million of which were shared by at least two donors. Raw reads were error-corrected and collapsed into unique sequences by a nearest-neighbor algorithm in which closely related sequences were merged to remove PCR and sequencing errors. V, D and J gene segments were assigned by aligning CDR3 sequences to IMGT reference sequences. For a sequence to be retained, at least a six-nucleotide match to both a V gene segment and a J gene segment was required. A rearrangement counted as productive if the CDR3 had no stop codons and remained in frame with V and J, and every other rearrangement counted as non-productive. Following IMGT convention, CDR3 was defined as the stretch from the second conserved V-encoded cysteine up to the conserved J-encoded phenylalanine. In an earlier analysis of just under 600 of the donors, sequences lacking an unambiguous match to a single V gene segment were excluded. An earlier analysis of almost 600 of the donors classified V segments as functional when productive rearrangements were above 56.7% and as segregating when the standard deviation between donors was above 5%. A statistical classification framework was built for diagnosing cytomegalovirus status from the catalog of TCR beta chain sequences. A later analysis assigned V and J genes by comparing TCR nucleotide sequences with IMGT/GENE-DB human TR gene sequences. In a later analysis, CDR3 sequences and most-parsimonious VDJ recombination scenarios were assigned using the TCRdist pipeline. A later analysis defined each TCR beta chain by its CDR3 amino acid sequence plus V-gene family, and excluded reads lacking a unique V-gene family. In a later analysis, nearly 600 highly shared, low-generation-probability nucleotide sequences were removed to address suspected cross-contamination and a sequencing artifact. For each public chain, a later analysis derived a clonal expansion index from normalized ranks of inferred template counts within each repertoire. Generation probabilities in a later analysis came from a VDJ recombination model fitted to out-of-frame rearrangements, and those results were checked against IGoR. A later analysis scored TCR-TCR, TCR-HLA and TCR-CMV co-occurrence with hypergeometric tests, applying a repertoire-size bias correction to TCR pairs. False discovery rates were estimated in a later analysis by permuting HLA or CMV assignments 20 times. In a later analysis, co-occurring TCRs were grouped using DBSCAN, and TCRdist sequence similarity was added for clustering within HLA-allele-positive subsets. Repertoires with fewer than 30,000 or more than 120,000 public chains were left out of co-occurrence clustering, as were about five repertoires with anomalous nucleotide sharing. In its TCRdb copy, this immuneACCESS table keeps in-frame sequences only and misses some clones. Where compared with another copy, unresolved V genes explain less than half of these, and the others have no known cause. The DNA was the basis for D and trimming; V, J and clone size are from that table. A total of 100,000 to 150,000 clones appear in this sample, over 60% of them only once. The ten top clones hold approximately 0.94% of the sample.

This chain joins TRBV28 to TRBJ2-4; TRBD1 aligns with 8 central bases. Sequencing was performed on PBMCs. The source of this sequence is a woman in her fifties or sixties in good health and CMV-seronegative. The CDR3 region reads CASSSPGTGLNIQYF. The DNA reads as follows: TGTGCCAGCAGTTCCCCCGGGACAGGCCTAAACATTCAGTACTTC.